These 13 T cell receptor beta chains were all obtained from the same sample, sequenced in a study of blood T cell repertoires in COVID-19. The repertoire was sequenced with immunoSEQ multiplex PCR; TCRdb's copy has only in-frame clones and lacks some. The sample contains over 90,000 clones, around 80% of which appear only once. Sequencing used peripheral blood. These receptors originate from a man aged 50 to 60 with active or convalescent COVID-19.

This chain links TRBV28 with TRBJ1-4; 7 bases fit TRBD1. The germline CDR1 and CDR2 sequences are MDHEN and SYDVKM. The V segment lost 7 bases and the J segment 8 bases; nucleotides outside the gene matches: 13. CDR3 length: 15 amino acids. CDR3 coding DNA: TGTGCCAGCAACACTGACAGGGCGGGTGGAGAAAAACTGTTTTTT. Its translation: CASNTDRAGGEKLFF.

The CDR3 coding sequence is TGTGCCAGCTCACCAGCCGCGGACAGGGGAGCTGAAGCTTTCTTT. Translated, it gives CASSPAADRGAEAFF. This chain joins TRBV18 and TRBJ1-1; 9 nucleotides align to TRBD1. Per the germline V gene, CDR1 is KGHSH and CDR2 is LQKENI. This CDR3 region has 15 residues. The J segment lost 6 bases and the V segment lost 2 bases, leaving 7 bases of the junction unmatched.

The chain combines TRBV6-5 with TRBJ2-7, with D tentatively TRBD2 (6 bases). V was cut by 6 bases and J by 6 bases, with 12 bases left in between. The CDR3 consists of 12 residues. Germline loops: CDR1 MNHEY, CDR2 SVGAGI. This CDR3 reads CASRSTGGEQYF. Written as DNA, the CDR3 is TGTGCCAGCAGGTCAACCGGGGGCGAGCAGTACTTC.

V usage is TRBV4-1 and J usage is TRBJ1-1; TRBD1 matches 8 bases. The CDR3 has 16 amino acids. Germline values: CDR1 MGHRA, CDR2 YSYEKL. V was pared by 1 base and J by 1 base, with 5 bases of the junction left unmatched. CDR3 residues: CASSQVAGTGNTEAFF. The CDR3 DNA sequence: TGCGCCAGCAGCCAAGTCGCCGGGACAGGGAACACTGAAGCTTTCTTT.

V gene TRBV4-2 combines with J gene TRBJ1-2; the D is unclear. CDR3 length: 15 residues. Germline V gene lookup returns CDR1 LGHNA and CDR2 YNFKEQ. V lost 0 bases and J 8 bases, leaving 16 bases between the germline ends. This chain's CDR3 is CASSQDGVPREGYTF. The DNA for the CDR3 is TGTGCCAGCAGCCAAGATGGGGTGCCGCGGGAAGGCTACACCTTC.

This chain links TRBV28 with TRBJ2-6, with 8 bases matching TRBD1. This CDR3 has 17 residues. Trimming removed 6 bases from V and 1 base from J; junction bases left unmatched: 8. Looked up from germline, CDR1 is MDHEN and CDR2 is SYDVKM. The CDR3 reads CASSLTGAVSGANVLTF. The CDR3 DNA sequence: TGTGCCAGCAGCTTGACAGGGGCCGTTTCTGGGGCCAACGTCCTGACTTTC. Combining the CDR3 with reference TRBV28 and TRBJ2-6 gives the whole variable domain DVKVTQSSRYLVKRTGEKVFLECVQDMDHENMFWYRQDPGLGLRLIYFSYDVKMKEKGDIPEGYSVSREKKERFSLILESASTNQTSMYLCASSLTGAVSGANVLTFGAGSRLTVL.

The sample holds one count of this clone. The chain recombines TRBV2 with TRBJ1-6, with TRBD1 as a possible D gene (6 bases). CDR1 SNHLY and CDR2 FYNNEI come from the germline V gene. Trimming pared 2 bases from V and 6 bases from J, leaving 11 bases between. CDR3 length equals 15 residues. In DNA form, the CDR3 reads TGTGCCAGCAGTGAATCTACAGGGTCTAATTCACCCCTCCACTTT. Its protein is CASSESTGSNSPLHF.

This clone was recorded only once. Written as DNA, the CDR3 is TGTGCCATCAGTGAGTCGGCGGAAACCTCCTATAATTCACCCCTCCACTTT. Amino acids: CAISESAETSYNSPLHF. This chain uses TRBV10-3 with TRBJ1-6, with unresolved D. Trimming removed 0 bases at V and 0 bases at J, with 9 bases between. Per germline, CDR1 ENHRY and CDR2 SYGVKD. CDR3 length: 17 residues.

The chain combines TRBV5-1 with TRBJ1-5; a weak D match, TRBD1 (5 bases). The CDR3 is 14 residues long. Per germline, CDR1 SGHRS and CDR2 YFSETQ. The V and J ends lost 0 bases and 5 bases respectively, with 9 bases between them. The CDR3 DNA follows: TGCGCCAGCAGCTTGGAGGGGAGGGATCAGCCCCAGCATTTT. Translation gives CASSLEGRDQPQHF.

The V and J genes are TRBV29-1 and TRBJ1-1; 7 bases are shared with TRBD1. CDR3 size: 12 residues. Trimming cost V 6 bases and J 4 bases; bases outside gene matches: 5. Germline loops: CDR1 SQVTM, CDR2 ANQGSEA. CDR3 in amino acids: CSVRQGITEAFF. The CDR3 DNA follows: TGCAGCGTGAGACAGGGAATCACTGAAGCTTTCTTT.

This chain links TRBV12-3 or TRBV12-4 with TRBJ2-7; D is perhaps TRBD2 (6 bases). The CDR3 is 13 residues long. Trimming took off 6 bases at V and 10 bases at J, with 19 bases between the two ends. CDR3 region: CASRQDTGDVQYV. CDR3 DNA sequence: TGTGCCAGCAGGCAGGACACGGGGGACGTCCAGTACGTC.

The rearrangement links TRBV5-1 to TRBJ2-1; 12 nucleotides agree with TRBD1. CDR3 length: 14 residues. CDR1 and CDR2 from the germline V gene are SGHRS and YFSETQ. The junction had 6 bases not matched to a gene; V was cut back by 6 bases and J by 8 bases. CDR3 residues: CASTGDRGQDEQFF. CDR3 coding DNA: TGCGCCAGCACAGGGGACAGGGGGCAGGATGAGCAGTTCTTC.

The chain recombines TRBV19 with TRBJ2-2, with D perhaps TRBD1 (5 bases). This CDR3 contains 14 residues. Trimming stripped 4 bases from V and 6 bases from J, with 12 bases between. CDR1 is LNHDA, CDR2 SQIVND, per germline (reference sequence). The CDR3 here is CASSRQQDPGELFF. The CDR3 region has the DNA TGTGCCAGTAGTAGGCAACAGGACCCCGGGGAGCTGTTTTTT.